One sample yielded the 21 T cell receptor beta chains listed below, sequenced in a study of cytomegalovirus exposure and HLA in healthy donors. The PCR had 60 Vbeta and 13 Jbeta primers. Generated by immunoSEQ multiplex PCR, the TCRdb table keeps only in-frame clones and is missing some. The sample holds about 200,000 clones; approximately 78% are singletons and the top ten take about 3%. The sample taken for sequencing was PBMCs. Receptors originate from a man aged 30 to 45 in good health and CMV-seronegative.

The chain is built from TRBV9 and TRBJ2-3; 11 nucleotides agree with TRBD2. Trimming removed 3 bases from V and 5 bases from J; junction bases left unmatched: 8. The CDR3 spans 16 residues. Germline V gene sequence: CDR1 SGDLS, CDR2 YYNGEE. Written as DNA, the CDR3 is TGTGCCAGCAGCGCCCCACTAGCGGGGGAACTAGATACGCAGTATTTT. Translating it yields CASSAPLAGELDTQYF.

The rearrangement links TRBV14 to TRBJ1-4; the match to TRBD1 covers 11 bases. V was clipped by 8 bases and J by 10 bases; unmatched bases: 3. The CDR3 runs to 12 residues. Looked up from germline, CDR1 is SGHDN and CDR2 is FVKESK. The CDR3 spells CASGQGAGKLFF. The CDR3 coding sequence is TGTGCCAGCGGACAGGGGGCGGGAAAACTGTTTTTT.

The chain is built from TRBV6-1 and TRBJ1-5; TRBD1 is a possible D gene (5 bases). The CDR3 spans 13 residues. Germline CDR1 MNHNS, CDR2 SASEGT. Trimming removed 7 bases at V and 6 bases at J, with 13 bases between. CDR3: CASKTAGGQPQHF. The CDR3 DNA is TGTGCCAGCAAGACAGCCGGGGGTCAGCCCCAGCATTTT.

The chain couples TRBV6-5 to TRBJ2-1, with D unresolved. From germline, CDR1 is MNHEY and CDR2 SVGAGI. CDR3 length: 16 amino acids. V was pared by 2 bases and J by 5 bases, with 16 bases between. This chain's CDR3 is CASSYLSFPEDNEQFF. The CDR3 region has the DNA TGTGCCAGCAGTTACCTTTCGTTCCCTGAGGACAATGAGCAGTTCTTC.

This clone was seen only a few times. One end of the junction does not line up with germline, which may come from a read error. The CDR3 sequence: CASSGKAGTEDF. CDR3 DNA sequence: TGTGCCAGCAGTGGAAAAGCCGGGACTGAAGATTTT. This chain joins TRBV2 and TRBJ1-3; D perhaps matches TRBD1 (5 bases). The CDR3 consists of 12 residues. Per germline, CDR1 SNHLY and CDR2 FYNNEI.

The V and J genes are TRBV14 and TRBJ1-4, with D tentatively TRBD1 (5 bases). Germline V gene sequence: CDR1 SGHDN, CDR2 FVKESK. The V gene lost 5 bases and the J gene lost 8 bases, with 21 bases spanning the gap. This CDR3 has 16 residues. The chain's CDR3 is CASSTLMWGTREKLFF. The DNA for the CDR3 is TGTGCCAGCAGCACCCTTATGTGGGGGACTCGCGAAAAACTGTTTTTT.

The CDR3 region is CARSPPERGDTQYF. The CDR3 region has the DNA TGTGCCAGAAGCCCACCGGAAAGAGGAGATACGCAGTATTTT. This sequence joins TRBV5-3 and TRBJ2-3; D gene unclear. Being an ORF, TRBV5-3 has a function that is uncertain. Trimming took 4 bases from V and 5 from J, leaving 14 bases between them. The CDR3 sequence is 14 residues long.

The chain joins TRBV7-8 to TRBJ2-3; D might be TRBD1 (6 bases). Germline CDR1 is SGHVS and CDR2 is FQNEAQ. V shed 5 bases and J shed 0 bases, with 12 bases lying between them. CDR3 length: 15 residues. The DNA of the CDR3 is TGTGCCAGCAGCGGCCCGGGACAAAGCACAGATACGCAGTATTTT. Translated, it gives CASSGPGQSTDTQYF.

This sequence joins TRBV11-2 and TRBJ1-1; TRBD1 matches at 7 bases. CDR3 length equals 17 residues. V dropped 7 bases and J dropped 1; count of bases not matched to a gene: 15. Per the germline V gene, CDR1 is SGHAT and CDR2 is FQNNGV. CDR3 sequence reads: CASIRGGGLLQNTEAFF. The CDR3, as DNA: TGTGCCAGCATCCGAGGGGGCGGACTTCTTCAGAACACTGAAGCTTTCTTT. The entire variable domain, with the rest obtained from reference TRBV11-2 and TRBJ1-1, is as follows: EAGVAQSPRYKIIEKRQSVAFWCNPISGHATLYWYQQILGQGPKLLIQFQNNGVVDDSQLPKDRFSAERLKGVDSTLKIQPAKLEDSAVYLCASIRGGGLLQNTEAFFGQGTRLTVV.

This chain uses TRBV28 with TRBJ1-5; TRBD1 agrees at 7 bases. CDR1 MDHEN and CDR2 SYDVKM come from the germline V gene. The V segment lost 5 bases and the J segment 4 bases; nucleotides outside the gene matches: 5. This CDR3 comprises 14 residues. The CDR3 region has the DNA TGTGCCAGCAGTGCTTACAGGGGAAATCAGCCCCAGCATTTT. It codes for CASSAYRGNQPQHF.

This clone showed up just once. This CDR3 is CASRFDGTAGGYTF. The CDR3 nucleotides are TGTGCCAGCAGGTTTGACGGGACGGCGGGAGGCTACACCTTC. The chain combines TRBV9 with TRBJ1-2; possible D gene TRBD1, 5 bases. Trimming took off 5 bases at V and 8 bases at J, with 19 bases between the two ends. The CDR3 runs 14 residues. Germline values: CDR1 SGDLS, CDR2 YYNGEE. Together with reference TRBV9 and TRBJ1-2, the CDR3 gives the full variable domain: DSGVTQTPKHLITATGQRVTLRCSPRSGDLSVYWYQQSLDQGLQFLIQYYNGEERAKGNILERFSAQQFPDLHSELNLSSLELGDSALYFCASRFDGTAGGYTFGSGTRLTVV.

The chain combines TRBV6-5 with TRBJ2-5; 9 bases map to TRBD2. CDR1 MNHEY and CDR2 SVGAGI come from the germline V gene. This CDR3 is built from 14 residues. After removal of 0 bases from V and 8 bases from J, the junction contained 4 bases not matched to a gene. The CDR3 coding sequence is TGTGCCAGCAGTTACTCGGCGGGAGGGGTAACCCAGTACTTC. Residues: CASSYSAGGVTQYF.

The CDR3 bases are TGTGCCAGAAGCCTCCGGGACAGGGTATCTTCGGCGTTTTGGCATAGCAATCAGCCCCAGCATTTT. The encoded protein is CARSLRDRVSSAFWHSNQPQHF. The chain recombines TRBV5-3 with TRBJ1-5, with 9 bases aligning to TRBD1. TRBV5-3 is identified as an open reading frame with a role that is uncertain. CDR3 length equals 22 residues. The V segment lost 4 bases and the J segment 0 bases; nucleotides outside the gene matches: 23.

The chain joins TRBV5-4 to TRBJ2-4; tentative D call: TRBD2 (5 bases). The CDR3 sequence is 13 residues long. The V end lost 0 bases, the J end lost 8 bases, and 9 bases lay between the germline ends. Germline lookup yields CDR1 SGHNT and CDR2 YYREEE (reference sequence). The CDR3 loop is CASSLGGVDIQYF. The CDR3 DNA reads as TGTGCCAGCAGCTTGGGGGGAGTGGACATTCAGTACTTC.

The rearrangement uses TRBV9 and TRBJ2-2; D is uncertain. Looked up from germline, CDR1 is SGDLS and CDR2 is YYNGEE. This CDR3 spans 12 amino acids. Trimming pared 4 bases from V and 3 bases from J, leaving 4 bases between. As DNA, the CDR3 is TGTGCCAGCAGCCTCGACACCGGGGAGCTGTTTTTT. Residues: CASSLDTGELFF.

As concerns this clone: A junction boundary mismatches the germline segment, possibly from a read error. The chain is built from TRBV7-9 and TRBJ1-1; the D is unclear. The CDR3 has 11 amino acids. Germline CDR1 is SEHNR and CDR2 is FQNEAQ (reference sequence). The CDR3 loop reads CSSSSSTEAFF. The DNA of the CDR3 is TGTTCCAGCAGCTCGAGTACTGAAGCTTTCTTT. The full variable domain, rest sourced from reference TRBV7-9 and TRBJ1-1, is DTGVSQNPRHKITKRGQNVTFRCDPISEHNRLYWYRQTLGQGPEFLTYFQNEAQLEKSRLLSDRFSAERPKGSFSTLEIQRTEQGDSAMYLCSSSSSTEAFFGQGTRLTVV.

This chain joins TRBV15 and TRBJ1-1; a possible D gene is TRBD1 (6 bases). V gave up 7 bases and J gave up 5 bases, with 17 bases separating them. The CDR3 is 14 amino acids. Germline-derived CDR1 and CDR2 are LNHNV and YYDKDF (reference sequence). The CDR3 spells CATTLMKGGTEAFF. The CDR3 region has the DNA TGTGCCACCACTCTCATGAAGGGGGGGACTGAAGCTTTCTTT.

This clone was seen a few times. CDR3 nucleotide sequence: TGTGCCAGCGGAGACAGGGGATACACTGAAGCTTTCTTT. It codes for CASGDRGYTEAFF. The rearrangement links TRBV6-5 to TRBJ1-1; 8 bases agree with TRBD1. The CDR3 totals 13 residues. The germline CDR1 and CDR2 sequences are MNHEY and SVGAGI. The junction had 5 bases not matched to a gene; V was cut back by 8 bases and J by 3 bases.

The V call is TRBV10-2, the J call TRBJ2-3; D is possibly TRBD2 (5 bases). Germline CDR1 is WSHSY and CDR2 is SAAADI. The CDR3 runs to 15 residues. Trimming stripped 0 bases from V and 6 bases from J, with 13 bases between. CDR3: CASSESRLATDTQYF. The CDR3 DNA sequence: TGCGCCAGCAGTGAGTCTAGGCTAGCAACCGATACGCAGTATTTT.

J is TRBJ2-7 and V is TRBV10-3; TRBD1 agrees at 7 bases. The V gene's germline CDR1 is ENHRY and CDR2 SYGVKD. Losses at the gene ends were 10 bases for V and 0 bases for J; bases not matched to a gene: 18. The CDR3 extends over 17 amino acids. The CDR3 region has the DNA TGTGCCACAAGGGACAGAACCGAAGTCCACCCCTCCTACGAGCAGTACTTC. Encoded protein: CATRDRTEVHPSYEQYF.

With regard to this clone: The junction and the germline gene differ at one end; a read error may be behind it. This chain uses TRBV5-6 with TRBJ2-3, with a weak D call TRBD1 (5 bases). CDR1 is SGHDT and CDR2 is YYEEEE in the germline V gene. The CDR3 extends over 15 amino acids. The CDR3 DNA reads TGTGCCGGCAGCCAGGTGTTGACAGACACAGATACGCAGTATTTT. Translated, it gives CAGSQVLTDTDTQYF.